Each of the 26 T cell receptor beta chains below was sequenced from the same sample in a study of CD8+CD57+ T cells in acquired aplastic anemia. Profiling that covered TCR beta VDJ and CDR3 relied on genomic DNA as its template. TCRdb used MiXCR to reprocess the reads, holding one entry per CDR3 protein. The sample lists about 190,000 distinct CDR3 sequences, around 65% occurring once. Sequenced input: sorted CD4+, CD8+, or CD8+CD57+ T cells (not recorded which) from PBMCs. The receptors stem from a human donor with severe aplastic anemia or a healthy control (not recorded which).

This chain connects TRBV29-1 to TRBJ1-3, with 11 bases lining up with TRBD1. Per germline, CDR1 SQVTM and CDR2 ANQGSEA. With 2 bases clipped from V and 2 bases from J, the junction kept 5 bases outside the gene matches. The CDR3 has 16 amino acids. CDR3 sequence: CSVESGTGGPGNTIYF. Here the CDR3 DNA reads TGCAGCGTTGAATCCGGGACAGGGGGACCTGGAAACACCATATATTTT.

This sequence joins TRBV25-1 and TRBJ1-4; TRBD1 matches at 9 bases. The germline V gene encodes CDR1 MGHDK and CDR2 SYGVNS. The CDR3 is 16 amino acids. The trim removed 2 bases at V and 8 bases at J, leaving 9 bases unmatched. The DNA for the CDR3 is TGTGCCAGCAGTGAAAAGGCCCCGGGGACAGGGGAAAAACTGTTTTTT. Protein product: CASSEKAPGTGEKLFF.

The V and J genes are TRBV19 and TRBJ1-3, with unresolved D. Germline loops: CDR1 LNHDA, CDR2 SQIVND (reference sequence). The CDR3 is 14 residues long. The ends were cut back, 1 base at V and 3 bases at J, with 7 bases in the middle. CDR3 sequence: CASSIGGDGNTIYF. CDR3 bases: TGTGCCAGTAGTATAGGTGGGGATGGAAACACCATATATTTT. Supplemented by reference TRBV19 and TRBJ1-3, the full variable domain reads DGGITQSPKYLFRKEGQNVTLSCEQNLNHDAMYWYRQDPGQGLRLIYYSQIVNDFQKGDIAEGYSVSREKKESFPLTVTSAQKNPTAFYLCASSIGGDGNTIYFGEGSWLTVV.

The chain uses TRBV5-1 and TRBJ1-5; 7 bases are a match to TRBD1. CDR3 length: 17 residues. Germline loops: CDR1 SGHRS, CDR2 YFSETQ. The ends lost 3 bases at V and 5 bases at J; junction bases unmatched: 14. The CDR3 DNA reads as TGCGCCAGCAGCTCGAGGGGACAGTTGGACAGCTATCAGCCCCAGCATTTT. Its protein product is CASSSRGQLDSYQPQHF.

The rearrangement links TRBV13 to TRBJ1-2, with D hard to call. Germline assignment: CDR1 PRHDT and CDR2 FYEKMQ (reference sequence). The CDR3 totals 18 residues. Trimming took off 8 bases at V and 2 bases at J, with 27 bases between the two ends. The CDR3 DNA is TGTGCCAGCTTGACCCGCCGCAGGAAGGGAAGAGGGAACTATGGCTACACCTTC. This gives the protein CASLTRRRKGRGNYGYTF.

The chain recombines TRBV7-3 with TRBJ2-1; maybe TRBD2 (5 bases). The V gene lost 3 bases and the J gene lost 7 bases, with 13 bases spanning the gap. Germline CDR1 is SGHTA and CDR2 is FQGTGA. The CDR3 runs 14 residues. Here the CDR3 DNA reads TGTGCCAGCAGCTTGGAAGGGAGTGAGAATGAGCAGTTCTTC. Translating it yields CASSLEGSENEQFF.

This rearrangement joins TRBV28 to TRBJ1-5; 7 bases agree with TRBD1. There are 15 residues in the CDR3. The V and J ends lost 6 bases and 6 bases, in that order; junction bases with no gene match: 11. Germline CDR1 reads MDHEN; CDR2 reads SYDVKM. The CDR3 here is CASSYRGLGSQPQHF. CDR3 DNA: TGTGCCAGCAGCTACAGGGGCTTAGGGAGTCAGCCCCAGCATTTT.

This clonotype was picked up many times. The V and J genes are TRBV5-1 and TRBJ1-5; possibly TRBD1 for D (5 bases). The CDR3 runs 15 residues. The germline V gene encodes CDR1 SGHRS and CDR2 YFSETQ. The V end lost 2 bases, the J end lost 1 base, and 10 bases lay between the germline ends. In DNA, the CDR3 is TGCGCCAGCAGCTTAGGCGGGGGGAGCAATCAGCCCCAGCATTTT. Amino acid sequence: CASSLGGGSNQPQHF.

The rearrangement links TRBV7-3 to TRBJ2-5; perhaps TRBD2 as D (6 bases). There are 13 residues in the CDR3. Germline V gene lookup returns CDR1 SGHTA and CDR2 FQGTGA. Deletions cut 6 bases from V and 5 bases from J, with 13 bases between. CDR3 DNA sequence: TGTGCCAGCAGTGCGGGGATTGGGGAGACCCAGTACTTC. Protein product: CASSAGIGETQYF.

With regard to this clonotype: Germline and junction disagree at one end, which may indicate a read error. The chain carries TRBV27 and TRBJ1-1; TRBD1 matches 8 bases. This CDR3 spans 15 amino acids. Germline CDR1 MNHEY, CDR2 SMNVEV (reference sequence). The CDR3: CAGSLYTGGNTEAFF. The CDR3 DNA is TGTGCCGGCAGTTTATATACAGGGGGAAACACTGAAGCTTTCTTT.

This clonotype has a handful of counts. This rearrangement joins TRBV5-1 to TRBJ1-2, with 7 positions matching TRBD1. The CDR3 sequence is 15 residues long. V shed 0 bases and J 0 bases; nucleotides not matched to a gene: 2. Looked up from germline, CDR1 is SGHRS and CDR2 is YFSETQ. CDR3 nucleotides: TGCGCCAGCAGCTTGGGGACAGGTCCTAACTATGGCTACACCTTC. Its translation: CASSLGTGPNYGYTF.

The CDR3 coding sequence is TGTGCCAGCAGCGTCGGGTACAGTGGAAACACCATATATTTT. Its translation: CASSVGYSGNTIYF. The chain employs TRBV13 and TRBJ1-3; D unresolved. Trimming took 5 bases from V and 3 from J, leaving 11 bases between them. This CDR3 spans 14 amino acids. Looked up from germline, CDR1 is PRHDT and CDR2 is FYEKMQ (reference sequence).

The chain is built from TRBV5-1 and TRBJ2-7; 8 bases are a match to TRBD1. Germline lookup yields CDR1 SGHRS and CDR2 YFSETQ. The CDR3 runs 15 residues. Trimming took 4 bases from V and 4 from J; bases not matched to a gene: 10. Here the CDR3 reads CASSPRPGQEYEQYF. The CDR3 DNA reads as TGCGCCAGCAGCCCTCGACCGGGACAGGAGTACGAGCAGTACTTC.

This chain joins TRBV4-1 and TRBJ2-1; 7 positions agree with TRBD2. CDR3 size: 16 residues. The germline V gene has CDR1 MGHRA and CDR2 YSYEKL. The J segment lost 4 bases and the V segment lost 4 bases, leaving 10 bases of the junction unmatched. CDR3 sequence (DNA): TGCGCCAGCAGCCCCCTCGGGGAGCGGGGATACAATGAGCAGTTCTTC. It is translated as CASSPLGERGYNEQFF.

DNA for the CDR3: TGTGCCAGCAGTGCTCATCGATTCAGGGTTGACGGCTACGAGCAGTACTTC. It translates to CASSAHRFRVDGYEQYF. The chain employs TRBV25-1 and TRBJ2-7, with a tentative D call TRBD1 (5 bases). Trimming cost V 4 bases and J 3 bases, with 22 bases left between them. Per germline, CDR1 MGHDK and CDR2 SYGVNS. This CDR3 contains 17 residues.

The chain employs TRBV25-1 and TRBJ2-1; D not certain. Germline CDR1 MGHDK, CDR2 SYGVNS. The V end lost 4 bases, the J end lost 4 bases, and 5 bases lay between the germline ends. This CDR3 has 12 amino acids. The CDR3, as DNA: TGTGCCAGCAGTGGTCCTTACAATGAGCAGTTCTTC. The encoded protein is CASSGPYNEQFF.

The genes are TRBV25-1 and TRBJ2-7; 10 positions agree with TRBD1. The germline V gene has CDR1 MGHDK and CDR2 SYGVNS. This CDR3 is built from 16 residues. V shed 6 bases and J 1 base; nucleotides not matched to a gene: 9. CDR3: CASSGVRDRGSYEQYF. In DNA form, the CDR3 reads TGTGCCAGCAGCGGGGTCAGGGACAGGGGATCCTACGAGCAGTACTTC.

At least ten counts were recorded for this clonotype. The CDR3 DNA sequence: TGTGCCAGCTCGATGGGTTATCTCGGGCCCGTGGGGGATACGCAGTATTTT. Amino acids: CASSMGYLGPVGDTQYF. The V call is TRBV19, the J call TRBJ2-3; D ambiguous. V was trimmed by 9 bases and J by 6 bases, leaving 28 bases between them. Germline V gene data show CDR1 as LNHDA and CDR2 as SQIVND (reference sequence). The CDR3 runs 17 residues. Complete variable domain (other parts from reference TRBV19 and TRBJ2-3): DGGITQSPKYLFRKEGQNVTLSCEQNLNHDAMYWYRQDPGQGLRLIYYSQIVNDFQKGDIAEGYSVSREKKESFPLTVTSAQKNPTAFYLCASSMGYLGPVGDTQYFGPGTRLTVL.

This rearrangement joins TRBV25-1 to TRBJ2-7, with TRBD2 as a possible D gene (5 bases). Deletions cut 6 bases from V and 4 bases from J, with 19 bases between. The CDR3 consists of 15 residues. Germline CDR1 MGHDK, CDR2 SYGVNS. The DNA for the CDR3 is TGTGCCAGCAGCCAAGCCCCGGGAAGTGCGTACGAGCAGTACTTC. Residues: CASSQAPGSAYEQYF.

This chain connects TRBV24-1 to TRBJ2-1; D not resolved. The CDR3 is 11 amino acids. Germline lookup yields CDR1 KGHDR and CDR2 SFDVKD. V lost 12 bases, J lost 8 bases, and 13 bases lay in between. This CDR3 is CAPLSVDEQFF. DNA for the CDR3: TGTGCCCCCCTGTCTGTGGATGAGCAGTTCTTC.

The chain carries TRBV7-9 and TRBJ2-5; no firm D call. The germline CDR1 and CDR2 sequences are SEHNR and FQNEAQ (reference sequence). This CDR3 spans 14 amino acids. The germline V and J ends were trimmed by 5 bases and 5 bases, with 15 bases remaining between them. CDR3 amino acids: CASSPRATRETQYF. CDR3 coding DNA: TGTGCCAGCAGCCCCCGGGCGACAAGGGAGACCCAGTACTTC.

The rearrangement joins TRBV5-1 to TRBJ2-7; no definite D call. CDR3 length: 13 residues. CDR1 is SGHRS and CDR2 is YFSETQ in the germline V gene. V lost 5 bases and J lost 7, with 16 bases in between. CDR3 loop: CASRRRSYNEQYF. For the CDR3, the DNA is TGCGCCAGCAGACGGCGGTCTTACAATGAGCAGTACTTC.

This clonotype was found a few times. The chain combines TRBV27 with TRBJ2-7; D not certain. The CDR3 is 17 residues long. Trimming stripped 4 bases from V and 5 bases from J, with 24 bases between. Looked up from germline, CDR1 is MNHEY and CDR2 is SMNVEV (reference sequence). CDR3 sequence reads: CASSSVQNPGLRNEQYF. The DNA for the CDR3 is TGTGCCAGCAGTTCGGTCCAAAATCCGGGCCTCCGGAACGAGCAGTACTTC.

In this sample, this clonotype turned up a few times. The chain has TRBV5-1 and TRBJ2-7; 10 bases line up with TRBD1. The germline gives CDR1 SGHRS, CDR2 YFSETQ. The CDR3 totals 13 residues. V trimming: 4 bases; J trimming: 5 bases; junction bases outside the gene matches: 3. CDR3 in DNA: TGCGCCAGCAGCCATGGGACAGGGGACGAGCAGTACTTC. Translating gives CASSHGTGDEQYF.

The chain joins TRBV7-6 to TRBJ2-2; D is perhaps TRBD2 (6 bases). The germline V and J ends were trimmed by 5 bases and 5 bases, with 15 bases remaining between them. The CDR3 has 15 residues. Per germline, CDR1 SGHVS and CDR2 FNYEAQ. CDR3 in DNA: TGTGCCAGCAGCCTCACGTGGGGGGTAACCGGGGAGCTGTTTTTT. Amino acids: CASSLTWGVTGELFF.

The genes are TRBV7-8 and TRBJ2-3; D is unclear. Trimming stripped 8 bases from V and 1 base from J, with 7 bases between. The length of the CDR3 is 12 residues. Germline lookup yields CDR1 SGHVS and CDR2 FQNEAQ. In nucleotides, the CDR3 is TGTGCCAGCGATGATCGCACAGATACGCAGTATTTT. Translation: CASDDRTDTQYF.